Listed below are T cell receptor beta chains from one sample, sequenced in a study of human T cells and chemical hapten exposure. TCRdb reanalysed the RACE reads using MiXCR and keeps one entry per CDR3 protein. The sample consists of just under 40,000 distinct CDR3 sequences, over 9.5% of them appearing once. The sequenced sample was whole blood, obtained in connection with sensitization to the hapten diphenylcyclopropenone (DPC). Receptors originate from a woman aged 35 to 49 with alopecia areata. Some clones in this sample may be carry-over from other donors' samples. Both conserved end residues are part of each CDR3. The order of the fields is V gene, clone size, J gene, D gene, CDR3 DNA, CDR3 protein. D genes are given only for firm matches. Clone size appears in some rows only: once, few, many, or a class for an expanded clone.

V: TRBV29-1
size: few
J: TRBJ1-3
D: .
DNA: TGCAGCGTTGGAGGGGTATCTGGAAACACCATATATTTT
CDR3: CSVGGVSGNTIYF

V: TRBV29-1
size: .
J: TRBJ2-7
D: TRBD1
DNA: TGCAGCGTCGCGGGACAGGGGTCTGCCTACGAGCAGTACTTC
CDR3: CSVAGQGSAYEQYF

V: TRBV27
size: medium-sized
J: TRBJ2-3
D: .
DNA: TGTGCCAGCAGTTTATCGACGGGTGGCTATATCGGTACGCAGTATTTT
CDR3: CASSLSTGGYIGTQYF

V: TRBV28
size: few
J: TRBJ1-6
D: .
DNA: TGTGCCAGCAGTTTATCATGGAATTCACCCCTCCACTTT
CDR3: CASSLSWNSPLHF

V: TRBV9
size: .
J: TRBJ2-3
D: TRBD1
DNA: TGTGCCAGCAGCGAGGGACAGGCGGTCACAGATACGCAGTATTTT
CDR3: CASSEGQAVTDTQYF

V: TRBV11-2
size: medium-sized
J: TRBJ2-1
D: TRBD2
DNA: TGTGCCAGCAGCTTAGGAGGGGCAAGAGCTAGCCAGGGACTATCGAATGAGCAGTTCTTC
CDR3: CASSLGGARASQGLSNEQFF

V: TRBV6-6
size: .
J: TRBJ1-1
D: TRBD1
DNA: TGTGCCAGCAGCCGAGGACAGGGCGCTGAAGCTTTCTTT
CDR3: CASSRGQGAEAFF

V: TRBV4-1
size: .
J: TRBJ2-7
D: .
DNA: TGCGCCAGCAGCGTCGAACCCTCCCCCGAGCAGTACTTC
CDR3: CASSVEPSPEQYF

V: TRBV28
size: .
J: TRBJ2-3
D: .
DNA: TGTGCCAGCAGTCCCTTGGGCGCAAATTTCACAGATACGCAGTATTTT
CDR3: CASSPLGANFTDTQYF

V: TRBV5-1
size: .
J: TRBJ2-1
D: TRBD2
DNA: TGCGCCAGCAGCTTAGGGGCTAGCGGGAATATTCCGTTCTTC
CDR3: CASSLGASGNIPFF

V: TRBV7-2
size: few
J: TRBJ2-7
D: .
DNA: TGTGCCAGCAGCCTAGGCCCCGCTTCCTACGAGCAGTACTTC
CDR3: CASSLGPASYEQYF